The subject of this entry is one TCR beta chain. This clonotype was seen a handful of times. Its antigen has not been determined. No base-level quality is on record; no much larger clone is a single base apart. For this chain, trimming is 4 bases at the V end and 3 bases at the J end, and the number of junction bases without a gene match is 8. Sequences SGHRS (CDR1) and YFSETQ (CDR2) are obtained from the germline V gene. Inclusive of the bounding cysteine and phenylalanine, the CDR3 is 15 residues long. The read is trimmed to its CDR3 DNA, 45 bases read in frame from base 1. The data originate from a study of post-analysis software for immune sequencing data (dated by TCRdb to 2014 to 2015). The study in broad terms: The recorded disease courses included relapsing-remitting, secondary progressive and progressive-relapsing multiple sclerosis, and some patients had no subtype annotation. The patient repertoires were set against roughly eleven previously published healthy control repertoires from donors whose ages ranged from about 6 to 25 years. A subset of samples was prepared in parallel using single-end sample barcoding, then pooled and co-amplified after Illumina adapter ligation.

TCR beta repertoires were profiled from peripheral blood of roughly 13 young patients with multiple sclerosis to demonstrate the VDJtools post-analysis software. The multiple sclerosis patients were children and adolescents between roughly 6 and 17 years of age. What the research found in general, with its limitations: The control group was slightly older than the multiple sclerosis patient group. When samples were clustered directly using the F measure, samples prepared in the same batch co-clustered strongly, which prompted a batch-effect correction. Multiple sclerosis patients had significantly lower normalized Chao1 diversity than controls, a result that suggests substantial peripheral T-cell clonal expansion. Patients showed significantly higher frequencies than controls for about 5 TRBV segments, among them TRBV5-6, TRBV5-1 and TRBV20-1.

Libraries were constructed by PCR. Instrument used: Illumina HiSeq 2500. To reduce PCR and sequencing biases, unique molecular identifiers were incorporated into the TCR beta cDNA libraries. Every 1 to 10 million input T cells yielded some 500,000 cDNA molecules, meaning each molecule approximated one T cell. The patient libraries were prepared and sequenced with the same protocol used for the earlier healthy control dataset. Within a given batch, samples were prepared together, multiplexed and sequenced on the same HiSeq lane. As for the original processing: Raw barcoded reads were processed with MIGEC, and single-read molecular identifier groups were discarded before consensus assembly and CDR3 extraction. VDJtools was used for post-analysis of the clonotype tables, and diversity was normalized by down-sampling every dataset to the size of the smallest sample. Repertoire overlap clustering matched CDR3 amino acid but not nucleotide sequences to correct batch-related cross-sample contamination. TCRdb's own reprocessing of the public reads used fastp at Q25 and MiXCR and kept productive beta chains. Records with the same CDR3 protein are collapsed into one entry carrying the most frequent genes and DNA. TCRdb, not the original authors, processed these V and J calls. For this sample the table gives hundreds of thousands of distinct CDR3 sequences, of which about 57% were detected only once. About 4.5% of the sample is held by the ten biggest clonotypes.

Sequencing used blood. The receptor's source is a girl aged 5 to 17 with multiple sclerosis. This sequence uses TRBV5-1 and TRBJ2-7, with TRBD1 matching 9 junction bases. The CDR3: CASSVNNRGLYEQYF. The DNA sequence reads TGCGCCAGCAGCGTGAATAACAGGGGGCTCTACGAGCAGTACTTC. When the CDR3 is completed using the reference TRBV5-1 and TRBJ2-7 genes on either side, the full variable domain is KAGVTQTPRYLIKTRGQQVTLSCSPISGHRSVSWYQQTPGQGLQFLFEYFSETQRNKGNFPGRFSGRQFSNSRSEMNVSTLELGDSALYLCASSVNNRGLYEQYFGPGTRLTVT.